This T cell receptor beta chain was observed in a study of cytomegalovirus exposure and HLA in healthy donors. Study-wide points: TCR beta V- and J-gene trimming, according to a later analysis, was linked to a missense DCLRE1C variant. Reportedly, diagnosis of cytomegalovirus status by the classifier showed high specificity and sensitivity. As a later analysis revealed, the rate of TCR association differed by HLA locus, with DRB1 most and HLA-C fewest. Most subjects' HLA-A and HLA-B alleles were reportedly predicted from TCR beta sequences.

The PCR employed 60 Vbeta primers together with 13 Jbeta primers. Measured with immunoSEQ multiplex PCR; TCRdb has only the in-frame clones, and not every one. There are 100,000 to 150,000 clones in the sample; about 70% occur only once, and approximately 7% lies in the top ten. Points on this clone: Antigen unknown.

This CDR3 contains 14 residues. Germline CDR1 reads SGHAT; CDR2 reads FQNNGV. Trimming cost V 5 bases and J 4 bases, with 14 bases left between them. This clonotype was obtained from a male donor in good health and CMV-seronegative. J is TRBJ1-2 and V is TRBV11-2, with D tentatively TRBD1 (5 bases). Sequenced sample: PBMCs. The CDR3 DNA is TGTGCCAGCAGCATCGTCCAGGGTCCCTATGGCTACACCTTC. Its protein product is CASSIVQGPYGYTF.